This TCR beta chain stems from a study of blood T cells in healthy people across ages. Study-wide points: Diversity was estimated from one million T cells, and these estimates were considered underestimates. Without sorted subsets, naive and antigen-experienced compartments could not be conclusively compared. Whereas aged donors had fewer naive CD4+ cells, long-lived donors had more of them and higher diversity.

The CDR3 is 14 residues long. V lost 2 bases, J lost 7 bases, and 12 bases lay in between. CDR1 and CDR2 (germline): SEHNR, FQNEAQ (reference sequence). In its sample, this clonotype was seen many times. Its target is unknown. Total RNA amounts of at least 5 micrograms were extracted per sample. Primers used in a second PCR of roughly 7 to 11 cycles were a sample-barcoded 5' primer and a J-beta primer mix. TCRdb re-called the 5' RACE reads with MiXCR, one entry per CDR3 protein. The data hold some 1.7 million distinct CDR3 sequences, with roughly 27% observed a single time. The source material was blood. The receptor comes from a woman aged 25 to 39 in good health. The V and J genes are TRBV7-9 and TRBJ2-1; D is uncertain. The CDR3: CASSLSRVGNEQFF. Written as DNA, the CDR3 is TGTGCCAGCAGCTTATCACGGGTTGGGAATGAGCAGTTCTTC.